The 3 T cell receptor beta chains below come from one sample, sequenced in a study of CD8 T cells in Susac syndrome. RNA amounts of roughly 0.5 to 1 ug underwent reverse transcription with random hexamers. TCRdb analysed the immunoSEQ multiplex PCR reads with MiXCR anew, one entry per CDR3 protein. Altogether over 95,000 distinct CDR3 sequences are present, around 90% being singletons, with the ten largest covering around 0.14%. Material for sequencing was CD4+ T cells from PBMCs. The source of these receptors is a human donor in good health.

The chain employs TRBV10-3 and TRBJ2-7; 10 bases line up with TRBD1. V lost 2 bases to trimming and J lost 7 bases; unmatched junction nucleotides: 8. The length of the CDR3 is 15 residues. Germline V gene data show CDR1 as ENHRY and CDR2 as SYGVKD. The CDR3 DNA reads as TGTGCCATCAGTGAGGGCCGGGACAGGGGTGATGAGCAGTACTTC. Its protein is CAISEGRDRGDEQYF.

The CDR3 loop reads CSVGEALVSGNTIYF. The CDR3 DNA follows: TGCAGCGTTGGTGAGGCTCTGGTTTCTGGAAACACCATATATTTT. This chain uses TRBV29-1 with TRBJ1-3; no firm D call. V was cut by 4 bases and J by 1 base, with 14 bases left in between. This CDR3 is 15 amino acids long. Germline V gene sequence: CDR1 SQVTM, CDR2 ANQGSEA.

The J gene is TRBJ2-4, the V gene TRBV14; 9 bases align to TRBD1. Per germline, CDR1 SGHDN and CDR2 FVKESK. The V and J ends lost 4 bases and 0 bases, in that order; junction bases with no gene match: 4. The CDR3 length is 16 residues. CDR3 amino acids: CASSPNRGLAKNIQYF. The CDR3 nucleotides are TGTGCCAGCAGCCCGAACAGGGGGCTAGCCAAAAACATTCAGTACTTC.